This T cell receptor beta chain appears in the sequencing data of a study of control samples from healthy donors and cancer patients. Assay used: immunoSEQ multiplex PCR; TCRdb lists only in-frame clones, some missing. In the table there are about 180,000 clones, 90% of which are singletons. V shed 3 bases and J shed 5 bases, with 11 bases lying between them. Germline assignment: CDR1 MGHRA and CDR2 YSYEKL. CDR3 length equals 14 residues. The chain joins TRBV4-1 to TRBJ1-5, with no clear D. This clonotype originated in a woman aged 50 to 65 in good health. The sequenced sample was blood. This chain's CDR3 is CASSQSLAHQPQHF. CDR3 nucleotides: TGCGCCAGCAGCCAGTCGCTGGCCCATCAGCCCCAGCATTTT.